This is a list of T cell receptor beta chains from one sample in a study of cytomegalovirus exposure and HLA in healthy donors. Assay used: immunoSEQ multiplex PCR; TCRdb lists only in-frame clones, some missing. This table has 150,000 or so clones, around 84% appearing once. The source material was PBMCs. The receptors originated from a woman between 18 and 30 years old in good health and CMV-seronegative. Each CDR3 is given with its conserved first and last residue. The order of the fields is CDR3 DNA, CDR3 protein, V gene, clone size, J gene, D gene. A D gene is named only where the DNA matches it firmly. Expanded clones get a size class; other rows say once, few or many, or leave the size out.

TGTGCCAGCAGAGGTAATGGCGGGGAAAAACTGTTTTTT CASRGNGGEKLFF TRBV6-1 few TRBJ1-4 -
TGTGCCAGCAGTTCCCCCAGGACTAGCGGGAGGGCCGGGGAGCTGTTTTTT CASSSPRTSGRAGELFF TRBV28 - TRBJ2-2 TRBD2
TGTGCCAGCAGCCTAGACCTTCTCGAGAGGAACACCTTC CASSLDLLERNTF TRBV28 few TRBJ1-2 -
TGTGCCAGCAGTAAAGGACAGGGGGCCTACAATGAGCAGTTCTTC CASSKGQGAYNEQFF TRBV6-6 - TRBJ2-1 TRBD1
TGTGCCAGCAGCCCCTCACGGACTAGCGGGAGGGCCAGGTACAATGAGCAGTTCTTC CASSPSRTSGRARYNEQFF TRBV7-3 - TRBJ2-1 TRBD2
TGTGCCAGCAGCTATGGGACATCCCGCTCTGGAAACACCATATATTTT CASSYGTSRSGNTIYF TRBV7-9 - TRBJ1-3 -
TGTGCCTGGAGGGACACCGGGACAGGGTCCCACGAGCAGTACTTC CAWRDTGTGSHEQYF TRBV30 - TRBJ2-7 TRBD1
TGTGCCAGCAGCTTAGTAGGAGACTATGGCTACACCTTC CASSLVGDYGYTF TRBV7-2 - TRBJ1-2 -
TGTGCCAGCAGCCGACCGGGACAGGGGAGCTCCTATAATTCACCCCTCCACTTT CASSRPGQGSSYNSPLHF TRBV5-6 - TRBJ1-6 TRBD1
TGTGCCAGCAGTTTATCCGGGAGGCTCAGCACAGATACGCAGTATTTT CASSLSGRLSTDTQYF TRBV27 - TRBJ2-3 TRBD2
TGTGCCAGCAGCCTAACAGGGTCGAACACTGAAGCTTTCTTT CASSLTGSNTEAFF TRBV28 - TRBJ1-1 -
TGTGCCAGCAGCGTAGTTGTGAGCGGGGGCCACAATGAGCAGTTCTTC CASSVVVSGGHNEQFF TRBV9 once TRBJ2-1 TRBD2
TGTGCCAGCAGCCGTGCCAGCACGGGGACCGGGGAGCTGTTTTTT CASSRASTGTGELFF TRBV7-2 - TRBJ2-2 -
TGTGCCAGCAGTGTTATAGGACAAACAAATCAGCCCCAGCATTTT CASSVIGQTNQPQHF TRBV6-1 - TRBJ1-5 -
TGTGCCAGCAGCCAAGCTCCCGGGGATGGGACCGGGGAGCTGTTTTTT CASSQAPGDGTGELFF TRBV4-2 - TRBJ2-2 -
TGTGCCAGCAGCGACCACAAGGCAGTTCTGGCGGGAGACGGAGAGACCCAGTACTTC CASSDHKAVLAGDGETQYF TRBV9 - TRBJ2-5 TRBD2
TGTGCCAGCAGTTCGATGGGGGGGGTTAGCAATCAGCCCCAGCATTTT CASSSMGGVSNQPQHF TRBV28 - TRBJ1-5 -
TGTGCCAGCAGCACCAAATACCCGACAGCTAACTATGGCTACACCTTC CASSTKYPTANYGYTF TRBV5-5 - TRBJ1-2 -
TGTGCCAGCCGGAGGGGGCTCGGGGCCAACGTCCTGACTTTC CASRRGLGANVLTF TRBV18 - TRBJ2-6 -
TGTGCCAGCAGCTCGGACAGGGGAAGGAATCAGCCCCAGCATTTT CASSSDRGRNQPQHF TRBV6-5 - TRBJ1-5 TRBD1
TGTGCCAGCAGTACCCCTAGCGGGGGGGCCCTCCTCTACGAGCAGTACTTC CASSTPSGGALLYEQYF TRBV28 - TRBJ2-7 TRBD2
TGTGCCAGCAGTGAAGGGGCCGCCGGGGAGCTGTTTTTT CASSEGAAGELFF TRBV2 - TRBJ2-2 -
TGTGCCAGCTCACCAATAGGCACAGATACGCAGTATTTT CASSPIGTDTQYF TRBV18 - TRBJ2-3 -
TGCGCCAGCAGCCAGGGACAGGGGAAGAGCTCCTACAATGAGCAGTTCTTC CASSQGQGKSSYNEQFF TRBV4-3 - TRBJ2-1 TRBD1
TGTGCCAGCAGTTTTGGAAGAAGGGGCTACGAGCAGTACTTC CASSFGRRGYEQYF TRBV27 - TRBJ2-7 -
TGCAGTGCTCCAATCGGGGGGGGCCAGTACTTC CSAPIGGGQYF TRBV20-1 - TRBJ2-7 TRBD2